The 28 T cell receptor beta chains reported below all come from one sample, sequenced in a study of molecular identifiers for immune sequencing clone quantification. TCRdb ran MiXCR on the PCR reads and lists one entry per CDR3 protein. The sample includes 50,000 to 65,000 distinct CDR3 sequences, 20% to 25% of them seen just once. Source material: naive CD8+ T cells from blood, with Jurkat cell RNA spiked in. Subset of the sample: FACS-sorted CD8+CD4-CCR7+CD45RA+ naive T cells. The source of these receptors is a human donor in good health. Some libraries in this study had Jurkat cell RNA spiked in.

The chain has TRBV6-2 or TRBV6-3 and TRBJ2-6; the match to TRBD1 covers 11 bases. V lost 7 bases, J lost 4 bases, and 15 bases stayed unmatched. The CDR3 spans 19 residues. Germline CDR1 is MNHEY and CDR2 is SVGEGT. The CDR3 coding sequence is TGTGCCAGCAACTGGGCCGGGACAGGGGGTCCCAGGGGGGCCAACGTCCTGACTTTC. Translated, it gives CASNWAGTGGPRGANVLTF.

About this clonotype itself: A read error may be the cause here, since a much bigger clone is one base away. J is TRBJ2-1 and V is TRBV5-6, with a tentative D call TRBD2 (6 bases). CDR3 length: 15 amino acids. V gave up 4 bases and J gave up 4 bases, with 15 bases separating them. CDR1 SGHDT and CDR2 YYEEEE come from the germline V gene. Here the CDR3 DNA reads TGTGCCAGCAGCCTAACTAGCAGTCTATACAATGAGCAGTTCTTC. It specifies CASSLTSSLYNEQFF.

Details on this clonotype: This could be a read error, since a much larger clone is one nucleotide away. This chain joins TRBV4-3 and TRBJ1-5; D is unclear. Deletions cut 3 bases from V and 5 bases from J, with 8 bases between. In germline, CDR1 is LGHNA, CDR2 YSLEER. The CDR3 runs 13 residues. The CDR3 protein is CASSHDSYQPQHF. In nucleotides, the CDR3 is TGCGCCAGCAGCCATGATTCCTATCAGCCCCAGCATTTT.

This clonotype has a count of ten or more. The rearrangement uses TRBV9 and TRBJ1-3; D is uncertain. Germline lookup yields CDR1 SGDLS and CDR2 YYNGEE. Trimming took off 0 bases at V and 1 base at J, with 8 bases between the two ends. The CDR3 extends over 15 amino acids. In DNA form, the CDR3 reads TGTGCCAGCAGCGTAGGCGTAGGTTCTGGAAACACCATATATTTT. Protein sequence: CASSVGVGSGNTIYF. The complete variable domain, with remaining parts taken from reference TRBV9 and TRBJ1-3, reads DSGVTQTPKHLITATGQRVTLRCSPRSGDLSVYWYQQSLDQGLQFLIQYYNGEERAKGNILERFSAQQFPDLHSELNLSSLELGDSALYFCASSVGVGSGNTIYFGEGSWLTVV.

This clonotype showed up many times. The chain recombines TRBV29-1 with TRBJ2-3; D gene uncertain. Germline loops: CDR1 SQVTM, CDR2 ANQGSEA. CDR3 size: 13 residues. Between the trimmed V and J ends, which lost 0 bases and 6 bases, there was a span of 10 bases. The CDR3 region is CSVEDINSDTQYF. The DNA of the CDR3 is TGCAGCGTTGAAGATATAAATTCGGATACGCAGTATTTT.

The V call is TRBV3-1, the J call TRBJ1-3; D is unresolved. Germline CDR1 and CDR2: LGHDT and YNNKEL (reference sequence). CDR3 length equals 14 residues. Trimming pared 5 bases from V and 0 bases from J, leaving 8 bases between. In nucleotides, the CDR3 is TGTGCCAGCAGCTTATCCACCTCTGGAAACACCATATATTTT. Encoded protein: CASSLSTSGNTIYF.

About this clonotype: One junction end does not reproduce the germline sequence, and a read error may be involved. The rearrangement uses TRBV12-3 or TRBV12-4 and TRBJ2-7; tentative D call: TRBD2 (6 bases). The CDR3 has 14 amino acids. For the CDR3, the DNA is TGTGCCAGCAGTTTACGGGGACTGTCCTACGAGCAGTACTTT. Encoded protein: CASSLRGLSYEQYF.

This clonotype was seen ten or more times. The CDR3 loop is CASREGDRNTEAFF. CDR3 DNA: TGTGCCAGCAGGGAAGGCGACAGGAACACTGAAGCTTTCTTT. The rearrangement links TRBV7-9 to TRBJ1-1, with D possibly matching TRBD1 (5 bases). The CDR3 spans 14 residues. The ends were cut back, 6 bases at V and 1 base at J, with 12 bases in the middle. Germline CDR1 and CDR2: SEHNR and FQNEAQ (reference sequence).

This clonotype appeared many times. V gene TRBV7-9 combines with J gene TRBJ1-1; D is possibly TRBD1 (5 bases). V shed 3 bases and J shed 6 bases, with 11 bases lying between them. This CDR3 comprises 13 residues. CDR1 and CDR2 from the germline V gene are SEHNR and FQNEAQ (reference sequence). DNA for the CDR3: TGTGCCAGCAGCTTCCTGCAGGGCGCTGAAGCTTTCTTT. Translating it yields CASSFLQGAEAFF.

As concerns this clonotype: A read error may explain this, as a much larger clone is one base away. V gene TRBV6-6 combines with J gene TRBJ1-4, with a possible D match to TRBD1 (5 bases). The V gene lost 2 bases and the J gene lost 12 bases, with 16 bases spanning the gap. This CDR3 comprises 14 residues. Germline V gene sequence: CDR1 MNHNY, CDR2 SVGAGI (reference sequence). This CDR3 reads CASSYDSTTEELFF. The CDR3 DNA reads TGTGCCAGCAGTTACGACAGCACGACGGAAGAACTGTTTTTT.

This clonotype has a count of ten or more. V usage is TRBV19 and J usage is TRBJ2-2; no clear D gene. The CDR3 spans 16 residues. The germline V gene encodes CDR1 LNHDA and CDR2 SQIVND (reference sequence). Trimming took 8 bases from V and 0 from J, leaving 16 bases between them. CDR3 residues: CASHPAADANTGELFF. CDR3 sequence (DNA): TGTGCCAGTCACCCGGCGGCAGACGCGAACACCGGGGAGCTGTTTTTT.

As to this clonotype: A much larger clone differs from this one at a single base, so this may be a read error. The chain combines TRBV18 with TRBJ1-1; 10 bases are shared with TRBD1. The CDR3 has 13 amino acids. Looked up from germline, CDR1 is KGHSH and CDR2 is LQKENI. The CDR3 spells CASSLTGGTEASF. The CDR3 coding sequence is TGTGCCAGCTCACTGACAGGGGGCACTGAAGCTTCCTTT.

At least ten counts were recorded for this clonotype. The genes are TRBV2 and TRBJ1-1; D gene uncertain. V was shortened by 3 bases and J by 0 bases, with 5 bases between the two germline ends. The CDR3 sequence is 13 residues long. Germline V gives CDR1 SNHLY, CDR2 FYNNEI. The CDR3, as DNA: TGTGCCAGCAGTGAGACCCTGAACACTGAAGCTTTCTTT. Its translation: CASSETLNTEAFF. The variable domain in full, completed from reference TRBV2 and TRBJ1-1, reads EPEVTQTPSHQVTQMGQEVILRCVPISNHLYFYWYRQILGQKVEFLVSFYNNEISEKSEIFDDQFSVERPDGSNFTLKIRSTKLEDSAMYFCASSETLNTEAFFGQGTRLTVV.

This clonotype was observed at least ten times. V usage is TRBV7-9 and J usage is TRBJ2-7; D not certain. CDR3 size: 13 residues. The germline V and J ends were trimmed by 3 bases and 3 bases, with 9 bases remaining between them. In germline, CDR1 is SEHNR, CDR2 FQNEAQ (reference sequence). This CDR3 is CASSFPANYEQYF. The CDR3 DNA is TGTGCCAGCAGCTTCCCGGCGAACTACGAGCAGTACTTC.

In its sample, this clonotype was seen many times. The chain uses TRBV14 and TRBJ2-1, with TRBD2 matching 10 bases. V gave up 1 base and J gave up 10 bases; unmatched junction bases: 7. Germline CDR1 SGHDN, CDR2 FVKESK. The CDR3 runs 15 residues. In DNA form, the CDR3 reads TGTGCCAGCAGCCAAGCGAGCGGGAGGGCCCGAGAGCAGTTCTTC. As protein: CASSQASGRAREQFF.

This clonotype was picked up a small number of times. The chain couples TRBV30 to TRBJ2-1, with TRBD2 matching 7 bases. The CDR3 contains 12 residues. V was pared by 5 bases and J by 7 bases, with 5 bases of the junction left unmatched. Germline V gives CDR1 GTSNPN, CDR2 SVGIG (reference sequence). For the CDR3, the DNA is TGTGCCTGGGGGTTGGGGGGGAATGAGCAGTTCTTC. Protein product: CAWGLGGNEQFF.

The genes are TRBV27 and TRBJ2-7, with 12 bases matching TRBD2. J gave up 5 bases and V 10 bases, and 9 bases lay outside the gene matches. This CDR3 comprises 14 residues. CDR1 is MNHEY and CDR2 is SMNVEV in the germline V gene (reference sequence). This CDR3 reads CATGLAGPAHEQYF. Written as DNA, the CDR3 is TGTGCCACCGGACTAGCGGGGCCTGCCCACGAGCAGTACTTC.

This clonotype came up many times. This chain links TRBV4-3 with TRBJ2-7; TRBD1 might be the D (6 bases). CDR1 and CDR2 (germline): LGHNA, YSLEER. Trimming pared 1 base from V and 0 bases from J, leaving 10 bases between. This CDR3 is 15 amino acids long. The CDR3 is CASSQGRRGSYEQYF. CDR3 bases: TGCGCCAGCAGCCAAGGGCGCAGGGGCTCCTACGAGCAGTACTTC.

Of note for this clonotype: Given a much more abundant clone one base away, this may be a read error. The chain employs TRBV30 and TRBJ1-1, with D possibly TRBD1 on 6 matching bases. From germline, CDR1 is GTSNPN and CDR2 SVGIG (reference sequence). This CDR3 spans 15 amino acids. Trimming shortened V by 0 bases and J by 5 bases, and 16 bases separated the two germline ends. The CDR3 DNA is TGTGCCTGGAGTGTGACGATAGGGGGAAGTACTGAAGCTTTCTTT. It specifies CAWSVTIGGSTEAFF.

This clonotype was observed a handful of times. The rearrangement links TRBV6-1 to TRBJ2-1, with D perhaps matching TRBD1 or TRBD2 (5 bases each). CDR3 length: 15 residues. V lost 4 bases, J lost 0 bases, and 10 bases lay in between. Germline assignment: CDR1 MNHNS and CDR2 SASEGT. CDR3 loop: CASSVGESSYNEQFF. DNA for the CDR3: TGTGCCAGCAGTGTGGGGGAGAGCTCCTACAATGAGCAGTTCTTC.

Of note for this clonotype: Given a much more abundant clone one base away, this may be a read error. This chain connects TRBV6-5 to TRBJ1-5; 12 nucleotides match TRBD1. Germline V gene lookup returns CDR1 MNHEY and CDR2 SVGAGI. The V segment lost 6 bases and the J segment 6 bases; nucleotides outside the gene matches: 6. This CDR3 region has 15 residues. CDR3 DNA: TGTGCCAGCAGCCAGGGACAGGGGGCCGCTCAGCCCCAGCATTTT. It translates to CASSQGQGAAQPQHF.

This clonotype has at least ten counts. V is TRBV6-5 and J is TRBJ1-5, with a possible D match to TRBD1 (6 bases). V lost 5 bases and J lost 6, with 14 bases in between. This CDR3 is 14 amino acids long. The germline CDR1 and CDR2 sequences are MNHEY and SVGAGI. The CDR3: CASSIKQGIQPQHF. The DNA of the CDR3 is TGTGCCAGCAGTATAAAACAGGGAATTCAGCCCCAGCATTTT.

About this clonotype itself: Given a much more abundant clone one base away, this may be a read error. It is likely a read error, because the conserved phenylalanine at the end of the CDR3 is missing. The chain uses TRBV12-3 or TRBV12-4 and TRBJ2-1; D possibly corresponds to TRBD2 (6 bases). V dropped 1 base and J dropped 0 bases, with 10 bases sitting between them. The CDR3 consists of 16 residues. In DNA, the CDR3 is TGTGCCAGCAGTTTAGAGCGGGCTAGCTCCTACAATGAGCAGTTCTAC. It is translated as CASSLERASSYNEQFY.

The V gene is TRBV19, the J gene TRBJ2-1, with 8 bases fitting TRBD1. Trimming cost V 5 bases and J 16 bases; bases outside gene matches: 7. The germline V gene has CDR1 LNHDA and CDR2 SQIVND (reference sequence). This CDR3 is 11 amino acids long. The CDR3: CASSVGRGHFF. The CDR3 nucleotides read TGTGCCAGTAGTGTAGGCAGGGGGCACTTCTTC.

This clonotype was recorded a few times. The CDR3 is CASSSWTSGRAGEQFF. DNA of the CDR3: TGTGCCAGCAGTTCGTGGACTAGCGGGAGGGCCGGTGAGCAGTTCTTC. This rearrangement joins TRBV27 to TRBJ2-1, with 15 bases identical to TRBD2. Germline V CDR1 and CDR2: MNHEY, SMNVEV (reference sequence). The CDR3 is 16 amino acids. V trimming: 4 bases; J trimming: 9 bases; junction bases outside the gene matches: 7.

To note about this clonotype: A clone one base away is much larger, so this may be a read error. The V gene is TRBV5-1, the J gene TRBJ1-1; tentatively, D is TRBD1 (5 bases). V was cut by 4 bases and J by 3 bases, with 16 bases left in between. The length of the CDR3 is 15 residues. CDR1 and CDR2 from the germline V gene are SGHRS and YFSETQ. This chain's CDR3 is CASSTWAGTHTEAFF. CDR3 coding DNA: TGCGCCAGCAGCACGTGGGCAGGGACGCACACTGAAGCTTTCTTT. Supplemented by reference TRBV5-1 and TRBJ1-1, the full variable domain reads KAGVTQTPRYLIKTRGQQVTLSCSPISGHRSVSWYQQTPGQGLQFLFEYFSETQRNKGNFPGRFSGRQFSNSRSEMNVSTLELGDSALYLCASSTWAGTHTEAFFGQGTRLTVV.

The J gene is TRBJ1-2, the V gene TRBV14; D possibly corresponds to TRBD1 (5 bases). Germline V gene lookup returns CDR1 SGHDN and CDR2 FVKESK. The CDR3 runs to 15 residues. The chain's CDR3 is CGCSQLAGTVYGYTF. As DNA, the CDR3 is TGTGGCTGCAGCCAACTTGCTGGGACGGTCTATGGCTACACCTTC. Supplemented by reference TRBV14 and TRBJ1-2, the full variable domain reads EAGVTQFPSHSVIEKGQTVTLRCDPISGHDNLYWYRRVMGKEIKFLLHFVKESKQDESGMPNNRFLAERTGGTYSTLKVQPAELEDSGVYFCGCSQLAGTVYGYTFGSGTRLTVV.

J is TRBJ2-7 and V is TRBV6-5; TRBD2 aligns across 9 bases. After removal of 6 bases from V and 4 bases from J, the junction contained 10 bases not matched to a gene. CDR1 is MNHEY, CDR2 SVGAGI, per germline. The CDR3 extends over 15 amino acids. The CDR3, as DNA: TGTGCCAGCAGGGCCACTAGCGGGCCCCTTTACGAGCAGTACTTC. Its protein is CASRATSGPLYEQYF.